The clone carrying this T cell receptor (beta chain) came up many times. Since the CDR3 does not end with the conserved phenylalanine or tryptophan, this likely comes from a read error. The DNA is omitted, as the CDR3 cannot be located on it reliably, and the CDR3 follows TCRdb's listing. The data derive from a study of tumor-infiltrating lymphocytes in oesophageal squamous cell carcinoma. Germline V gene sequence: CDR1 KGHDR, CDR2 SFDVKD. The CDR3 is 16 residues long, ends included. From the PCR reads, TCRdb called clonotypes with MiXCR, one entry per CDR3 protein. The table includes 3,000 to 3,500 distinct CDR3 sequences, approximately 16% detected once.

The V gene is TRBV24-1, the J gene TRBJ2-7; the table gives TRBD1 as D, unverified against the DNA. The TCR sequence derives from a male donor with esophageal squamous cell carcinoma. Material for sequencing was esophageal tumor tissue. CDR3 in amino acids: CATSDTGTDYGYTFGS.